What follows describes a single TCR beta chain. As yet, its antigen is unknown. This specimen comes from a study of CXCR3-negative and CXCR3-positive naive CD8 T cells. Study-wide results and caveats: The study found comparably high diversity in both naive subsets and much lower diversity in memory CD8+ cells. CXCR3-expressing naive cells carried TRB CDR3s more hydrophobic than those of CXCR3-negative naive cells. Naive CXCR3-negative and CXCR3-positive cells had similar TRBV-TRBJ usage; memory differed.

In preparing the TRB cDNA libraries, 5' RACE with UMI labels was used. One entry per CDR3 protein, without DNA, is what TCRdb gives after re-calling the 5' RACE reads. The listing contains some 130,000 distinct CDR3 sequences. The CDR3 consists of 15 residues. The germline V gene has CDR1 MRHNA and CDR2 SNTAGT. The chain joins TRBV6-4 to TRBJ2-3; TCRdb reports TRBD2, a call that lacks DNA to check it against. The origin of this receptor is a human donor in good health. Some clones in this sample may be carry-over from other donors' samples. Sequencing input: naive CXCR3- CD8+ T cells from blood. The subset was: CD45RO-CCR7+CD27+CD95- naive CD8+ T cells lacking CXCR3 (TNR3-). CDR3 in amino acids: CASSGTSGGTDTQYF.